This T cell receptor (beta chain) was captured by sequencing in a study of technical replicates of blood from a few donors. Using immunoSEQ multiplex PCR, the repertoire was profiled, and TCRdb retains in-frame clones only, with some absent. The sample includes 81,000 or so clones, about 96% seen only once; the top ten take about 0.2%. Trimming took off 0 bases at V and 6 bases at J, with 30 bases between the two ends. The CDR3 has 20 residues. Germline values: CDR1 LGHNT, CDR2 FRNRAP. The sequence came from a human donor in good health. The chain links TRBV12-5 to TRBJ2-7; D possibly corresponds to TRBD1 (8 bases). Sequencing was done on a sample of T cells isolated from PBMCs. The CDR3 sequence: CASGLVRTGGAYQSHREQYF. CDR3 nucleotide sequence: TGTGCTAGTGGTTTGGTACGTACAGGGGGGGCTTACCAATCTCACCGCGAGCAGTACTTC.